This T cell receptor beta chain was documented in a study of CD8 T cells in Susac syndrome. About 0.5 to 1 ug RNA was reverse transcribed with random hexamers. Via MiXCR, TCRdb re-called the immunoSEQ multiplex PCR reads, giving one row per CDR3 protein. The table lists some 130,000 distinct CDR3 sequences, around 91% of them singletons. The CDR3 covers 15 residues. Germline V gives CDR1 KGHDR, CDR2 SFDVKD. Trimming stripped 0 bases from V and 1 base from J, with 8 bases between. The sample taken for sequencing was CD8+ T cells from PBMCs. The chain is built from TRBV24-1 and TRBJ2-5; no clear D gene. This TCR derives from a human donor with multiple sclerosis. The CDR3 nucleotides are TGTGCCACCAGTGATTTGTGGTTCGGCCAAGAGACCCAGTACTTC. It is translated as CATSDLWFGQETQYF.